This T cell receptor (beta chain) was identified during a study of CD8 T cells in Susac syndrome. RNA amounts of roughly 0.45 to 1 ug underwent reverse transcription with random hexamers. MiXCR, run by TCRdb on the immunoSEQ multiplex PCR reads, gives a single entry per CDR3 protein. The data show more than 110,000 distinct CDR3 sequences, 94% seen once. Trimming took 1 base from V and 1 from J, leaving 13 bases between them. Germline CDR1 SGHDN, CDR2 FVKESK. This CDR3 contains 16 residues. The receptor's source is a human donor in good health. The chain uses TRBV14 and TRBJ2-5, with D hard to call. The sample taken for sequencing was CD8+ T cells from PBMCs. The CDR3 coding sequence is TGTGCCAGCAGCCAAGTTGTTTCCGCGGCCCAAGAGACCCAGTACTTC. This translates into CASSQVVSAAQETQYF.